This T cell receptor (beta chain) was captured by sequencing in a study of T cell changes during pregnancy in multiple sclerosis. Clones were sequenced by immunoSEQ multiplex PCR, and TCRdb holds only the in-frame ones, with some missing. The sample has some 44,000 clones, less than 95% seen once. Looked up from germline, CDR1 is LNHDA and CDR2 is SQIVND (reference sequence). The CDR3 has 15 residues. With V trimmed by 1 base and J by 7 bases, 6 bases remained unmatched. The sample in question was CD4+ T cells from peripheral blood mononuclear cells, obtained in the third trimester of pregnancy. This clonotype was sampled from a female donor with multiple sclerosis, enrolled in a pregnancy study. This chain joins TRBV19 and TRBJ2-1; 8 bases are shared with TRBD2. Here the CDR3 reads CASSIGERESNEQFF. As DNA, the CDR3 is TGTGCCAGTAGTATAGGGGAGCGGGAGAGTAATGAGCAGTTCTTC.